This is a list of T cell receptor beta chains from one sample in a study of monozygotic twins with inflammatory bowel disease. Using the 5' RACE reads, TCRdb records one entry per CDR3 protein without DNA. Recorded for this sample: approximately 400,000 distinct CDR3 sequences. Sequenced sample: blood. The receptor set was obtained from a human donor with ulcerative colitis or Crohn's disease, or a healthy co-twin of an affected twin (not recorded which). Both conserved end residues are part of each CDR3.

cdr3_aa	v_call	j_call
CASSPMEVGYGYTF	TRBV18	TRBJ1-2
CASSRTAQAYEQYF	TRBV7-2	TRBJ2-7
CASSYTSITAGQGASLLNQPQHF	TRBV6-2/TRBV6-3	TRBJ1-5
CASSPRTGETQYF	TRBV4-3	TRBJ2-5
CASSFTRPTQYF	TRBV12-3/TRBV12-4	TRBJ2-3
CASSQEEGPSYEQFF	TRBV3-1	TRBJ2-1
CATAPGSMANTGELFF	TRBV28	TRBJ2-2
CASSLARGPPESPLHF	TRBV5-5	TRBJ1-6
CASSLVLAANTGELFF	TRBV5-1	TRBJ2-2
CSARPRVNYEQYF	TRBV20-1	TRBJ2-7
CAWSVLASTYEQYF	TRBV30	TRBJ2-7
CSARDNTLGGSPLHF	TRBV20-1	TRBJ1-6
CASSLQGGTTDTQYF	TRBV5-1	TRBJ2-3
CASRLQGGNTIYF	TRBV2	TRBJ1-3
CASSQGAESTQYF	TRBV4-2	TRBJ2-3
CASSLELAGNTIYF	TRBV7-9	TRBJ1-3
CASSLRQGRTGELFF	TRBV7-6	TRBJ2-2
CSAALRGRSDTEAFF	TRBV20-1	TRBJ1-1